A single TCR beta chain is shown here with its context. What it binds is unknown. Each CDR3 protein is one row after TCRdb ran MiXCR on the reads. The sample shows hundreds of thousands of distinct CDR3 sequences, 30% to 40% of them seen only once. This entry comes from a study of T cell repertoires in cytomegalovirus infection. About the study: Recently described HLA-C-restricted plus well-studied HLA-B-restricted CMV epitopes were used. An indication of both CMV infection and matching HLA type came from public TCR beta signatures.

Study conclusions and caveats: Based on cumulative public TCR beta family frequency, carriers of CMV plus the relevant HLA were identified.

The sample consisted of cultured PBMCs, taken from culture after CMV antigen stimulation. The sequence came from a human donor in good health (CMV status not recorded). Some clones in this sample may be carry-over from other donors' samples.

The CDR3 DNA reads TGTGCCAGCAGCGTGCCTGGTGCCGGGACAGGGGTCACCGGGGAGCTGTTTTTT. It specifies CASSVPGAGTGVTGELFF. This sequence joins TRBV7-8 and TRBJ2-2; 10 bases align to TRBD1. The CDR3 contains 18 residues. J was trimmed by 4 bases and V by 5 bases; bases with no gene match: 13. In germline, CDR1 is SGHVS, CDR2 FQNEAQ.